These T cell receptor beta chains were read from a single sample in a study of somatic mutations in cytotoxic T cells in rheumatoid arthritis. Using immunoSEQ multiplex PCR, the repertoire was profiled, and TCRdb retains in-frame clones only, with some absent. Of about 20,000 clones in the sample, around 81% are singletons; the top ten hold 14%. The sequenced material came from CD8+ T cells sorted from blood. Receptor source: an adult with rheumatoid arthritis. Both conserved end residues are part of each CDR3. The D gene is left open where the match is weak. The size field is filled for only some rows; it gives once, few, many or a size class.

j_call: TRBJ1-5; v_call: TRBV19; clone_size: .; d_call: .; cdr3_aa: CASSIVGDSNQPQHF; cdr3_nt: TGTGCCAGTAGTATAGTAGGGGATAGCAATCAGCCCCAGCATTTT
j_call: TRBJ1-6; v_call: TRBV9; clone_size: .; d_call: TRBD1; cdr3_aa: CASSVAGEPRGYSPLHF; cdr3_nt: TGTGCCAGCAGCGTAGCCGGGGAGCCCAGGGGGTATTCACCCCTCCACTTT
j_call: TRBJ2-2; v_call: TRBV9; clone_size: .; d_call: .; cdr3_aa: CASSPGGNGELFF; cdr3_nt: TGTGCCAGCAGCCCAGGCGGTAACGGGGAGCTGTTTTTT
j_call: TRBJ2-3; v_call: TRBV29-1; clone_size: .; d_call: .; cdr3_aa: CSVGVPSRTDTQYF; cdr3_nt: TGCAGCGTTGGAGTCCCTAGCCGCACAGATACGCAGTATTTT
j_call: TRBJ2-1; v_call: TRBV9; clone_size: .; d_call: .; cdr3_aa: CASSVQGNENEQFF; cdr3_nt: TGTGCCAGCAGCGTACAGGGAAACGAAAATGAGCAGTTCTTC
j_call: TRBJ1-5; v_call: TRBV7-6; clone_size: .; d_call: TRBD1; cdr3_aa: CASSPGTDVRPQHF; cdr3_nt: TGTGCCAGCAGCCCCGGGACAGATGTTCGGCCCCAGCATTTT
j_call: TRBJ2-1; v_call: TRBV27; clone_size: once; d_call: TRBD2; cdr3_aa: CASRLGLAVYNEQFF; cdr3_nt: TGTGCCAGCAGGTTAGGACTAGCGGTATACAATGAGCAGTTCTTC
j_call: TRBJ2-3; v_call: TRBV7-2; clone_size: .; d_call: TRBD2; cdr3_aa: CASSLGMTSGRADTQYF; cdr3_nt: TGTGCCAGCAGCTTAGGCATGACTAGCGGGAGGGCGGATACGCAGTATTTT
j_call: TRBJ2-5; v_call: TRBV25-1; clone_size: .; d_call: .; cdr3_aa: CASGPGVGETQYF; cdr3_nt: TGTGCCAGCGGCCCAGGGGTGGGGGAGACCCAGTACTTC
j_call: TRBJ2-3; v_call: TRBV2; clone_size: .; d_call: .; cdr3_aa: CASSLLPDSTDTQYF; cdr3_nt: TGTGCCAGCAGCCTTCTCCCGGACAGTACAGATACGCAGTATTTT
j_call: TRBJ2-3; v_call: TRBV7-6; clone_size: .; d_call: .; cdr3_aa: CASRPPRGSGTDTQYF; cdr3_nt: TGTGCCAGCAGACCCCCGCGGGGTAGCGGCACAGATACGCAGTATTTT
j_call: TRBJ1-1; v_call: TRBV27; clone_size: .; d_call: .; cdr3_aa: CASSLRWGGGTEAFF; cdr3_nt: TGTGCCAGCAGTTTACGTTGGGGGGGTGGCACTGAAGCTTTCTTT
j_call: TRBJ1-1; v_call: TRBV4-2; clone_size: .; d_call: .; cdr3_aa: CASSQRNAGNTEAFF; cdr3_nt: TGTGCCAGCAGCCAACGGAACGCGGGGAACACTGAAGCTTTCTTT
j_call: TRBJ2-7; v_call: TRBV10-3; clone_size: .; d_call: .; cdr3_aa: CAIGAYEQYF; cdr3_nt: TGTGCCATCGGAGCCTACGAGCAGTACTTC
j_call: TRBJ2-1; v_call: TRBV27; clone_size: .; d_call: .; cdr3_aa: CASSSISSYNEQFF; cdr3_nt: TGTGCCAGCAGTTCCATCAGCTCCTACAATGAGCAGTTCTTC
j_call: TRBJ2-5; v_call: TRBV15; clone_size: .; d_call: .; cdr3_aa: CATSSLVEPGPRETQYF; cdr3_nt: TGTGCCACCAGCAGCTTAGTTGAGCCGGGACCCAGGGAGACCCAGTACTTC
j_call: TRBJ2-7; v_call: TRBV6-4; clone_size: .; d_call: .; cdr3_aa: CASNYTRPYEQYF; cdr3_nt: TGTGCCAGCAATTACACGCGACCCTACGAGCAGTACTTC
j_call: TRBJ1-1; v_call: TRBV18; clone_size: .; d_call: .; cdr3_aa: CASSPPRSTEAFF; cdr3_nt: TGTGCCAGCTCACCGCCCCGAAGCACTGAAGCTTTCTTT
j_call: TRBJ2-1; v_call: TRBV4-3; clone_size: .; d_call: .; cdr3_aa: CASSQKFGLSSYNEQFF; cdr3_nt: TGCGCCAGCAGCCAAAAGTTCGGCCTAAGCTCCTACAATGAGCAGTTCTTC
j_call: TRBJ2-1; v_call: TRBV19; clone_size: .; d_call: .; cdr3_aa: CASSIEDASYNEQFF; cdr3_nt: TGTGCCAGTAGTATAGAAGACGCCTCCTACAATGAGCAGTTCTTC
j_call: TRBJ2-2; v_call: TRBV7-9; clone_size: .; d_call: .; cdr3_aa: CASSTWNTGELFF; cdr3_nt: TGTGCCAGCAGCACCTGGAACACCGGGGAGCTGTTTTTT
j_call: TRBJ2-7; v_call: TRBV27; clone_size: few; d_call: .; cdr3_aa: CASSLGGAWGEQYF; cdr3_nt: TGTGCCAGCAGTTTAGGAGGGGCCTGGGGCGAGCAGTACTTC
j_call: TRBJ2-1; v_call: TRBV5-8; clone_size: .; d_call: .; cdr3_aa: CASSLAITSHRNEQFF; cdr3_nt: TGTGCCAGCAGCTTGGCCATTACTTCCCACCGCAATGAGCAGTTCTTC
j_call: TRBJ1-2; v_call: TRBV21-1; clone_size: .; d_call: .; cdr3_aa: CASSKEPYGYTF; cdr3_nt: TGTGCCAGCAGCAAAGAACCCTATGGCTACACCTTC
j_call: TRBJ2-1; v_call: TRBV27; clone_size: .; d_call: .; cdr3_aa: CASRGGIPYNEQFF; cdr3_nt: TGTGCCAGCAGGGGGGGTATTCCCTACAATGAGCAGTTCTTC
j_call: TRBJ1-1; v_call: TRBV6-1; clone_size: .; d_call: TRBD1; cdr3_aa: CASSVRDRGNTEAFF; cdr3_nt: TGTGCCAGCAGTGTCCGGGACAGGGGGAACACTGAAGCTTTCTTT
j_call: TRBJ2-2; v_call: TRBV10-3; clone_size: .; d_call: TRBD2; cdr3_aa: CAIRRISGGETGELFF; cdr3_nt: TGTGCCATCAGACGCATTAGCGGGGGGGAGACCGGGGAGCTGTTTTTT
j_call: TRBJ1-1; v_call: TRBV18; clone_size: .; d_call: TRBD1; cdr3_aa: CASSPRPPGQTNTEAFF; cdr3_nt: TGTGCCAGCTCACCGCGGCCCCCGGGACAGACGAACACTGAAGCTTTCTTT
j_call: TRBJ2-1; v_call: TRBV5-6; clone_size: .; d_call: TRBD2; cdr3_aa: CASSFGSGRGNEQFF; cdr3_nt: TGTGCCAGCAGCTTCGGTAGCGGGAGGGGCAATGAGCAGTTCTTC
j_call: TRBJ1-2; v_call: TRBV7-9; clone_size: .; d_call: .; cdr3_aa: CASSLGVMGNYGYTF; cdr3_nt: TGTGCCAGCAGCCTGGGGGTTATGGGGAACTATGGCTACACCTTC
j_call: TRBJ2-2; v_call: TRBV19; clone_size: .; d_call: TRBD2; cdr3_aa: CAGRLRGGTGELFF; cdr3_nt: TGTGCCGGTCGCCTCCGGGGAGGGACCGGGGAGCTGTTTTTT
j_call: TRBJ1-1; v_call: TRBV14; clone_size: .; d_call: .; cdr3_aa: CASSQEQGLNTEAFF; cdr3_nt: TGTGCCAGCAGCCAAGAACAGGGATTGAACACTGAAGCTTTCTTT
j_call: TRBJ2-3; v_call: TRBV5-1; clone_size: .; d_call: .; cdr3_aa: CASSLVGDLTDTQYF; cdr3_nt: TGCGCCAGCAGCTTGGTGGGGGACCTCACAGATACGCAGTATTTT
j_call: TRBJ2-1; v_call: TRBV28; clone_size: .; d_call: TRBD1; cdr3_aa: CASRDYRDRNINEQFF; cdr3_nt: TGTGCCAGCAGAGACTACCGGGACAGGAATATCAATGAGCAGTTCTTC
j_call: TRBJ2-5; v_call: TRBV5-1; clone_size: .; d_call: TRBD2; cdr3_aa: CASSLKVAGETQYF; cdr3_nt: TGCGCCAGCAGCTTGAAAGTAGCGGGTGAGACCCAGTACTTC
j_call: TRBJ2-4; v_call: TRBV10-1; clone_size: .; d_call: .; cdr3_aa: CAGPCRGAVKNIQYF; cdr3_nt: TGCGCCGGCCCTTGTCGGGGGGCGGTCAAAAACATTCAGTACTTC
j_call: TRBJ1-2; v_call: TRBV4-1; clone_size: .; d_call: TRBD1; cdr3_aa: CASSQDQGARDGYTF; cdr3_nt: TGCGCCAGCAGCCAAGATCAGGGGGCGCGGGATGGCTACACCTTC
j_call: TRBJ1-5; v_call: TRBV28; clone_size: .; d_call: .; cdr3_aa: CATQVGGQPQHF; cdr3_nt: TGTGCCACCCAGGTAGGAGGCCAGCCCCAGCATTTT